This T cell receptor (beta chain) was observed in a study of vaccination effects on CD4 cells after COVID-19. Study observations and caveats: The vaccine-induced clones of healthy vaccinees included only 1 of 255 that cross-reacted with common cold coronaviruses.

Sequenced by immunoSEQ multiplex PCR; TCRdb stores in-frame clones only, minus some. This sample has tens of thousands of clones; approximately 70% occur once, and the top ten carry around 19%. Comments on this clone: Antigen specificity is unknown.

Viral peptide pools were used in the ViraFEST assay to expand antigen-specific CD4+ T cells, and sequencing came afterward. Cells that had been cultured for 10 days were the source of isolated CD4+ T cells. Vaccine recipients lacked prior SARS-CoV-2 infection and had negative nucleocapsid antibodies. The researchers cultured fewer than 2.5 million PBMC per well with roughly 9.5 IU/ml IL-2 and approximately 9.9 ug/ml peptides. This clonotype was obtained from a human donor who received a COVID-19 vaccine. Sequenced material: CD4+ T cells from PBMCs cultured with SARS-CoV-2 spike peptides, taken before COVID-19 vaccination.

The CDR3 loop reads CASSLRRPWDGYTF. Here the CDR3 DNA reads TGCGCCAGCAGCTTGCGGAGGCCCTGGGATGGCTACACCTTC. The chain recombines TRBV5-1 with TRBJ1-2; no clear D gene. The length of the CDR3 is 14 residues. Trimming pared 1 base from V and 6 bases from J, leaving 13 bases between. Germline values: CDR1 SGHRS, CDR2 YFSETQ.